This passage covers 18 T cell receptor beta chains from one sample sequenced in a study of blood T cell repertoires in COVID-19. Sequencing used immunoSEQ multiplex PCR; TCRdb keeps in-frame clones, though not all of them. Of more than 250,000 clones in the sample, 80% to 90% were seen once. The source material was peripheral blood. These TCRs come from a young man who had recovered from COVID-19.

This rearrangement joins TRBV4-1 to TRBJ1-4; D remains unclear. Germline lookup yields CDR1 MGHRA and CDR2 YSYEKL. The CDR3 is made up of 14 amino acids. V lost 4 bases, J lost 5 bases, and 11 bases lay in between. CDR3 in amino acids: CASSRGRENEKLFF. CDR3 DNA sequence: TGCGCCAGCAGCCGCGGACGGGAAAATGAAAAACTGTTTTTT.

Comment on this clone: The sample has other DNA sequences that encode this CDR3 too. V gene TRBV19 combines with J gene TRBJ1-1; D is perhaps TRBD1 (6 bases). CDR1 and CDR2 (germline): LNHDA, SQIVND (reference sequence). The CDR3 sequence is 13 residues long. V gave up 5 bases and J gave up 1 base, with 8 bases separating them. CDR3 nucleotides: TGTGCCAGTAGTGTGACAGGGAACACTGAAGCTTTCTTT. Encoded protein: CASSVTGNTEAFF.

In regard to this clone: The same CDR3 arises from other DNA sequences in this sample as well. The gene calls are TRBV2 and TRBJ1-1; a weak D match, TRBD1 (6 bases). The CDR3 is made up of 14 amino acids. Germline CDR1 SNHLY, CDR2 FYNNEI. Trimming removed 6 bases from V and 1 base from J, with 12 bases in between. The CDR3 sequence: CASRARGGNTEAFF. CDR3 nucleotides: TGTGCCAGCAGGGCGAGGGGGGGGAACACTGAAGCTTTCTTT. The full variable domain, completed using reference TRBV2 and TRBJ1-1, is EPEVTQTPSHQVTQMGQEVILRCVPISNHLYFYWYRQILGQKVEFLVSFYNNEISEKSEIFDDQFSVERPDGSNFTLKIRSTKLEDSAMYFCASRARGGNTEAFFGQGTRLTVV.

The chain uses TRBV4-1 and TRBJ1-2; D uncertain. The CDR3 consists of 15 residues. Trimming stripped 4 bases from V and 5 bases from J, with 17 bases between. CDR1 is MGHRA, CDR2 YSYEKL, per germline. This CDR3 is CASSPDPSEGYGYTF. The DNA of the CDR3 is TGCGCCAGCAGCCCGGACCCCTCGGAGGGTTATGGCTACACCTTC.

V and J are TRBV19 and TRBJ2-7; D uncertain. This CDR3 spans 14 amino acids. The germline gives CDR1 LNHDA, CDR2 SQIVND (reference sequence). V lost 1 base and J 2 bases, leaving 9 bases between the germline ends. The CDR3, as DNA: TGTGCCAGTAGTATAGGGTACAGTACCTACGAGCAGTACTTC. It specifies CASSIGYSTYEQYF. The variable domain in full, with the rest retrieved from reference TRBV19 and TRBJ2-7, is DGGITQSPKYLFRKEGQNVTLSCEQNLNHDAMYWYRQDPGQGLRLIYYSQIVNDFQKGDIAEGYSVSREKKESFPLTVTSAQKNPTAFYLCASSIGYSTYEQYFGPGTRLTVT.

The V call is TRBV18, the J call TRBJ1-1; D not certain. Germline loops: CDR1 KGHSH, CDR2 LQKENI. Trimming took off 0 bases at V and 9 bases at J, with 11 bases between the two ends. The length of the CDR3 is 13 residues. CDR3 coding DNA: TGTGCCAGCTCACCACCTGACTCGGGTCAAGCTTTCTTT. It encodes CASSPPDSGQAFF.

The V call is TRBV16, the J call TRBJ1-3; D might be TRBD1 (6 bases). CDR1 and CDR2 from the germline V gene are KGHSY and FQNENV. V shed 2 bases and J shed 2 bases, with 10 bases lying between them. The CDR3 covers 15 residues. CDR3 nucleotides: TGTGCCAGCAGCCAAATAAGGGGGACTGGAAACACCATATATTTT. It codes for CASSQIRGTGNTIYF.

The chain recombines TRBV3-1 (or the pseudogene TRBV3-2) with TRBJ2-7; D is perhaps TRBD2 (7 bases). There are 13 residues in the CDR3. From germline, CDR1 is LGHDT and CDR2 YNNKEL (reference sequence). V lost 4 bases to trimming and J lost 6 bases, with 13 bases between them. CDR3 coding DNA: TGTGCCAGCAGCCGAAGGGGGGGCGGCGAGCAGTACTTC. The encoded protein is CASSRRGGGEQYF.

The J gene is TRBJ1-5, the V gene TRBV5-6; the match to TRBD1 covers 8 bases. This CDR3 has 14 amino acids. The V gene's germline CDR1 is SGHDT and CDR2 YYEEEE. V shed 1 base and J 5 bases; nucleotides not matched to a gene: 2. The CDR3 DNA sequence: TGTGCCAGCAGCTTGTCACAGGGGGATCAGCCCCAGCATTTT. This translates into CASSLSQGDQPQHF.

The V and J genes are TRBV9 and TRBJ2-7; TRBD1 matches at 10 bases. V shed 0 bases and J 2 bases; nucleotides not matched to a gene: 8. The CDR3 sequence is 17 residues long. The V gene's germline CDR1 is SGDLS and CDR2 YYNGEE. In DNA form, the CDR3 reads TGTGCCAGCAGCGTAGGGGGGAGCGGGACAGGGGCCTACGAGCAGTACTTC. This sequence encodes CASSVGGSGTGAYEQYF.

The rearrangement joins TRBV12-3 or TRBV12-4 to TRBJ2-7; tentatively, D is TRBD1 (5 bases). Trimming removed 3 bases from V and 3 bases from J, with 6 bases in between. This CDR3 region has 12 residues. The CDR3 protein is CASSFTGYEQYF. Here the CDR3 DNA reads TGTGCCAGCAGTTTTACAGGCTACGAGCAGTACTTC.

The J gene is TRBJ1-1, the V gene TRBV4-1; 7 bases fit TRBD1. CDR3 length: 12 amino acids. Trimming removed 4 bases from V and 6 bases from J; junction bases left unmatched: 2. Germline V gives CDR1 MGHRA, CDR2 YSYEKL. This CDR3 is CASSPDRAEAFF. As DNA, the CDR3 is TGCGCCAGCAGCCCCGACAGGGCTGAAGCTTTCTTT.

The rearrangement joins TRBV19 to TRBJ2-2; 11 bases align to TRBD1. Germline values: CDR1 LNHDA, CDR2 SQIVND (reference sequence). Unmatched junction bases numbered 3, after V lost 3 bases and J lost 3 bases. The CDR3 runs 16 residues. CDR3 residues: CASSIPGQGDTGELFF. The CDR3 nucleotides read TGTGCCAGTAGTATTCCGGGACAGGGGGACACCGGGGAGCTGTTTTTT. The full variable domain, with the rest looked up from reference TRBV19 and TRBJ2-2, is DGGITQSPKYLFRKEGQNVTLSCEQNLNHDAMYWYRQDPGQGLRLIYYSQIVNDFQKGDIAEGYSVSREKKESFPLTVTSAQKNPTAFYLCASSIPGQGDTGELFFGEGSRLTVL.

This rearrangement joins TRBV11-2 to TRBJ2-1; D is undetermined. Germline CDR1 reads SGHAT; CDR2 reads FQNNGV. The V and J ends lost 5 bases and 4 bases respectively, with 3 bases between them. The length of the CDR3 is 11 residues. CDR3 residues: CASSTYNEQFF. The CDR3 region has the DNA TGTGCCAGCAGCACATACAATGAGCAGTTCTTC.

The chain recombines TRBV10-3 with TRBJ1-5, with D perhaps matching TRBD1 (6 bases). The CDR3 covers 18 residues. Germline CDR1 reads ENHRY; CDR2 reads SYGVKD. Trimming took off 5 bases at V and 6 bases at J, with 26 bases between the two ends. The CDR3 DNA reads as TGTGCCATCAGTACCCTGGGACAAATCCTTAGGTTTGCTCAGCCCCAGCATTTT. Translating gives CAISTLGQILRFAQPQHF.

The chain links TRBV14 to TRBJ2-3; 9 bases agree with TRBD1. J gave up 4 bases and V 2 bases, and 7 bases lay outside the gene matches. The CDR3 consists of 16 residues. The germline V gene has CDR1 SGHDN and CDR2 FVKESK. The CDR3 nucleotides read TGTGCCAGCAGCCAACCCGGGACAGGGTTTTCAGATACGCAGTATTTT. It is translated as CASSQPGTGFSDTQYF. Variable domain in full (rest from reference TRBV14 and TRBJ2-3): EAGVTQFPSHSVIEKGQTVTLRCDPISGHDNLYWYRRVMGKEIKFLLHFVKESKQDESGMPNNRFLAERTGGTYSTLKVQPAELEDSGVYFCASSQPGTGFSDTQYFGPGTRLTVL.

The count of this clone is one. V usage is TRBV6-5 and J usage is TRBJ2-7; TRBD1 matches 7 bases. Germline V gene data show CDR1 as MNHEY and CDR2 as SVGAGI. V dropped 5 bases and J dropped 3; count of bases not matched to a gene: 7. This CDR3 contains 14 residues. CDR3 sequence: CASSTGTEVYEQYF. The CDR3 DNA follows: TGTGCCAGCAGTACAGGGACAGAGGTCTACGAGCAGTACTTC.

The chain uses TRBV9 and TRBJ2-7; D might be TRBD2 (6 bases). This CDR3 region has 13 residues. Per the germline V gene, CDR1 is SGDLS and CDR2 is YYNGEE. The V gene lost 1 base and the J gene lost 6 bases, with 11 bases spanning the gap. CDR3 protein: CASSVSAGGEQYF. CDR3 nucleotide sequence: TGTGCCAGCAGCGTAAGTGCCGGGGGCGAGCAGTACTTC.